Listed below are T cell receptor beta chains from one sample, sequenced in a study of T cell changes during pregnancy in multiple sclerosis. TCRdb's copy holds only in-frame clones and misses some; the assay was immunoSEQ multiplex PCR. The data contain under 100,000 clones, 85% to 95% of them seen just once; the ten biggest clones take up over 2%. Source: peripheral blood, taken in the third trimester of pregnancy. These receptors all come from a female donor with multiple sclerosis, enrolled in a pregnancy study. CDR3s include the opening cysteine and the closing phenylalanine or tryptophan. A D gene is named only where the DNA matches it firmly. Clone size, where shown, is once, few, many, or a class for clones that have expanded.

16	TRBD2	TRBJ2-3	TRBV9	-	CASSVASLASGGAVYF	TGTGCCAGCAGCGTAGCATCTTTGGCTAGCGGGGGGGCGGTGTATTTT
13	-	TRBJ1-6	TRBV6-5	-	CASLQGYNSPLHF	TGTGCCAGCTTGCAGGGGTATAATTCACCCCTCCACTTT
13	-	TRBJ1-1	TRBV7-9	-	CASSTNFAVEAFF	TGTGCCAGCAGCACCAACTTCGCTGTTGAAGCTTTCTTT
15	-	TRBJ2-7	TRBV7-9	-	CASRPETGLKYEQYF	TGTGCCAGCCGGCCAGAAACAGGGCTCAAGTACGAGCAGTACTTC
13	-	TRBJ1-3	TRBV6-1	-	CASSSGPGNTIYF	TGTGCCAGCAGTTCAGGGCCTGGAAACACCATATATTTT
14	-	TRBJ2-5	TRBV7-2	-	CASSYQGRKETQYF	TGTGCCAGCAGTTACCAGGGGCGCAAAGAGACCCAGTACTTC
12	-	TRBJ1-2	TRBV30	-	CAWSVASRGYTF	TGTGCCTGGAGTGTAGCATCTCGGGGCTACACCTTC
14	TRBD1	TRBJ1-5	TRBV2	few	CASRDGQGSQPQHF	TGTGCCAGCAGGGATGGACAGGGAAGCCAGCCCCAGCATTTT
15	-	TRBJ1-1	TRBV12-1	-	CASSSIREGNTEAFF	TGTGCCAGCAGCTCCATAAGGGAGGGGAACACTGAAGCTTTCTTT
12	-	TRBJ2-7	TRBV9	once	CASSPTGREQYF	TGTGCCAGCAGTCCTACAGGGCGCGAGCAGTACTTC
14	-	TRBJ1-5	TRBV10-3	-	CAISESLGAQPQHF	TGTGCCATCAGTGAGTCGCTTGGGGCTCAGCCCCAGCATTTT
12	-	TRBJ1-4	TRBV7-6	-	CASSPQGEKLFF	TGTGCCAGCAGCCCCCAGGGAGAAAAACTGTTTTTT
14	TRBD1	TRBJ1-1	TRBV30	-	CAWSARQGITEAFF	TGTGCCTGGAGTGCTCGACAGGGGATCACTGAAGCTTTCTTT
14	-	TRBJ1-1	TRBV6-1	-	CASSELAGNTEAFF	TGTGCCAGCAGTGAATTGGCGGGGAACACTGAAGCTTTCTTT
17	-	TRBJ2-1	TRBV9	-	CASSPGPGDWTYNEQFF	TGTGCCAGCAGCCCAGGGCCCGGGGACTGGACTTACAATGAGCAGTTCTTC
17	TRBD2	TRBJ2-7	TRBV18	-	CASSPPIAAGASYEQYF	TGTGCCAGCTCACCACCAATAGCAGCGGGGGCCTCCTACGAGCAGTACTTC
15	TRBD1	TRBJ1-1	TRBV6-6	-	CASSTTGKGETEAFF	TGTGCCAGCAGTACGACAGGGAAGGGAGAAACTGAAGCTTTCTTT
15	-	TRBJ1-2	TRBV4-1	-	CASSQDSGLYYGYTF	TGCGCCAGCAGCCAAGATTCCGGGTTATACTATGGCTACACCTTC
16	-	TRBJ2-3	TRBV19	-	CASSIPRGQGSDTQYF	TGTGCCAGTAGTATCCCCCGCGGGCAGGGGAGTGATACGCAGTATTTT
14	-	TRBJ2-5	TRBV27	-	CASSYSGSQETQYF	TGTGCCAGCAGTTATTCGGGGAGTCAAGAGACCCAGTACTTC
15	TRBD1	TRBJ1-1	TRBV9	-	CASSVDVRGDSEAFF	TGTGCCAGCAGCGTAGACGTAAGGGGGGACAGTGAAGCTTTCTTT
15	-	TRBJ2-5	TRBV9	-	CASSVGTQGQETQYF	TGTGCCAGCAGCGTAGGGACCCAGGGCCAAGAGACCCAGTACTTC
13	-	TRBJ1-2	TRBV18	-	CASRGLRDYGYTF	TGTGCCAGCCGAGGACTGAGAGACTATGGCTACACCTTC
13	-	TRBJ2-1	TRBV6-5	-	CASSYSPWEEQFF	TGTGCCAGCAGTTACTCCCCCTGGGAGGAGCAGTTCTTC